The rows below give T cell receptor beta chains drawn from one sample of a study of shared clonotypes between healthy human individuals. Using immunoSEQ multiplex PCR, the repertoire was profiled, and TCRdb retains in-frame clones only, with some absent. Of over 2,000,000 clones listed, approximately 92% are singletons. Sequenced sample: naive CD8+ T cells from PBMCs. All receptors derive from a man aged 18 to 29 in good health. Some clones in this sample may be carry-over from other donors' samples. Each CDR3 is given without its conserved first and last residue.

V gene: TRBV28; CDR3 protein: ASSFLGSYEQY
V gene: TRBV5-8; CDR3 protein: ASSLAGGYYNEQF
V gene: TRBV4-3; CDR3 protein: ASSQTLRNEKLF
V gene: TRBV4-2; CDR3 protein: ASSPGGWSGNTIY
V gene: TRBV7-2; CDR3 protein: ASSLKAPTSTDTQY
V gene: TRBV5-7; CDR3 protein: ASSPRRWLTYEQY
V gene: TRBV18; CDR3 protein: ASSWDGTRGLEQY
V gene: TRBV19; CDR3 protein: ASGPGGGEF
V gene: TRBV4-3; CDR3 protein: ASSTREAPSTDTQY
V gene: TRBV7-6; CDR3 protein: ASGMGGANEQY
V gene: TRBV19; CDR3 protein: ASSIRGPGANVLT
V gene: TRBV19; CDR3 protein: ASSIVRDRGLTEAF
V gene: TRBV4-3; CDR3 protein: ASSQDLGKTGDKAF